The 30 T cell receptor beta chains below all came from one sample that was sequenced in a study of blood T cells in healthy people across ages. A J-beta primer mix and a sample-barcoded 5' primer were used in a second PCR of about 7 to 12 cycles. MiXCR was run by TCRdb on the 5' RACE reads, yielding one entry per CDR3 protein. The sample lists 650,000 to 800,000 distinct CDR3 sequences; under 45% were seen once. Material: blood. The receptors come from a man aged 60-69 years in good health.

This clonotype has only a few counts. The V call is TRBV7-9, the J call TRBJ1-2, with TRBD1 identical over 7 bases. The CDR3 totals 16 residues. V lost 0 bases, J lost 2 bases, and 6 bases stayed unmatched. In germline, CDR1 is SEHNR, CDR2 FQNEAQ (reference sequence). CDR3 sequence (DNA): TGTGCCAGCAGCTTAGCACTAGACAGGGCAAACTATGGCTACACCTTC. This encodes CASSLALDRANYGYTF.

The CDR3 DNA sequence: TGTGCCACCAGCAGAGATTCGGGAGGGGGACGCTCCTACAATGAGCAGTTCTTC. Its translation: CATSRDSGGGRSYNEQFF. The V and J genes are TRBV15 and TRBJ2-1; TRBD2 matches at 8 bases. CDR3 size: 18 residues. Germline lookup yields CDR1 LNHNV and CDR2 YYDKDF (reference sequence). V dropped 0 bases and J dropped 0; count of bases not matched to a gene: 7.

This clonotype was observed once. The chain links TRBV7-9 to TRBJ1-4; possible D gene TRBD1, 5 bases. The CDR3 extends over 15 amino acids. The V end lost 6 bases, the J end lost 4 bases, and 15 bases lay between the germline ends. Germline lookup yields CDR1 SEHNR and CDR2 FQNEAQ (reference sequence). CDR3 nucleotide sequence: TGTGCCAGCAGGCGAGGGGAGACACATAATGAAAAACTGTTTTTT. This codes for CASRRGETHNEKLFF.

The V gene is TRBV14, the J gene TRBJ1-2; possibly TRBD1 for D (6 bases). Germline lookup yields CDR1 SGHDN and CDR2 FVKESK. CDR3 length equals 13 residues. Deletions cut 4 bases from V and 4 bases from J, with 10 bases between. This chain's CDR3 is CASSPGHRYGYTF. For the CDR3, the DNA is TGTGCCAGCAGCCCGGGACATCGCTATGGCTACACCTTC.

This chain joins TRBV4-3 and TRBJ2-6; 9 bases line up with TRBD1. V was clipped by 0 bases and J by 2 bases; unmatched bases: 17. In germline, CDR1 is LGHNA, CDR2 YSLEER. The length of the CDR3 is 22 residues. Written as DNA, the CDR3 is TGCGCCAGCAGCCAAGAAATGGTCCAAAGTTACCGGACAGGGGCTGGGGCCAACGTCCTGACTTTC. Amino acids: CASSQEMVQSYRTGAGANVLTF.

This chain links TRBV24-1 with TRBJ2-3, with a possible D match to TRBD2 (6 bases). Germline CDR1 reads KGHDR; CDR2 reads SFDVKD. V lost 9 bases to trimming and J lost 0 bases, with 15 bases between them. This CDR3 is 15 amino acids long. The DNA for the CDR3 is TGTGCCACCTCGGGCGGCGGGACGAGCACAGATACGCAGTATTTT. It is translated as CATSGGGTSTDTQYF.

This clonotype has just a few counts. The chain has TRBV3-1 and TRBJ2-1, with a possible D match to TRBD1 (6 bases). This CDR3 is built from 16 residues. The V end lost 2 bases, the J end lost 0 bases, and 11 bases lay between the germline ends. CDR1 and CDR2 (germline): LGHDT, YNNKEL (reference sequence). The CDR3 here is CASSQTGKSSYNEQFF. The CDR3 coding sequence is TGTGCCAGCAGCCAAACAGGGAAAAGCTCCTACAATGAGCAGTTCTTC.

The genes are TRBV7-9 and TRBJ2-7, with TRBD1 identical over 7 bases. CDR1 SEHNR and CDR2 FQNEAQ come from the germline V gene (reference sequence). Germline trimming cut 4 bases from V and 7 bases from J; bases unmatched to any gene: 10. This CDR3 is built from 14 residues. The DNA for the CDR3 is TGTGCCAGCAGCTCAGACCTGACAGGGCTAGAGCAGTACTTC. Amino acids: CASSSDLTGLEQYF.

The V and J genes are TRBV6-2 or TRBV6-3 and TRBJ2-6; TRBD1 matches at 11 bases. The trim removed 6 bases at V and 2 bases at J, leaving 18 bases unmatched. Germline loops: CDR1 MNHEY, CDR2 SVGEGT. The CDR3 is 21 amino acids. The CDR3 region has the DNA TGTGCCAGCAGCTCGATCATCGGACAGGGGGCTAAGAGCACTGGGGCCAACGTCCTGACTTTC. Amino acid sequence: CASSSIIGQGAKSTGANVLTF.

The V and J genes are TRBV18 and TRBJ1-4; TRBD1 aligns across 7 bases. CDR3 size: 15 residues. Germline CDR1 and CDR2: KGHSH and LQKENI. J lost 5 bases, V lost 3 bases, and 6 bases had no gene match. CDR3 in amino acids: CASSPLGQINEKLFF. The CDR3 nucleotides read TGTGCCAGCTCACCTCTGGGACAGATCAATGAAAAACTGTTTTTT.

In its sample, this clonotype was seen a few times. The rearrangement uses TRBV5-1 and TRBJ2-7; weak D call: TRBD2 (5 bases). V dropped 5 bases and J dropped 4 bases, with 16 bases sitting between them. The CDR3 covers 14 residues. The germline gives CDR1 SGHRS, CDR2 YFSETQ. The CDR3 is CASSYGESYYEQYF. The CDR3 bases are TGCGCCAGCAGTTATGGGGAGTCCTATTACGAGCAGTACTTC.

The chain joins TRBV4-3 to TRBJ1-5; a possible D gene is TRBD1 (5 bases). The V gene lost 0 bases and the J gene lost 3 bases, with 18 bases spanning the gap. CDR1 and CDR2 from the germline V gene are LGHNA and YSLEER. The CDR3 extends over 18 amino acids. The CDR3 DNA reads as TGCGCCAGCAGCCAAGAATTGCCACGGTTAGGGGACAATCAGCCCCAGCATTTT. It encodes CASSQELPRLGDNQPQHF.

The chain combines TRBV20-1 with TRBJ1-1, with 9 positions matching TRBD1. The CDR3 is 14 amino acids. Germline V gene sequence: CDR1 DFQATT, CDR2 SNEGSKA (reference sequence). Trimming cost V 5 bases and J 0 bases; bases outside gene matches: 4. The CDR3 DNA reads TGCAGTGCTTTTGGGACAGGGATGAACACTGAAGCTTTCTTT. This codes for CSAFGTGMNTEAFF.

The rearrangement uses TRBV18 and TRBJ2-7; D is possibly TRBD1 or TRBD2 (5 bases each). Gene TRBJ2-5 matches the end of the DNA better, so the J call may be wrong. CDR1 KGHSH and CDR2 LQKENI come from the germline V gene. The CDR3 runs 14 residues. CDR3 in amino acids: CASSPPPWGETQYF. DNA of the CDR3: TGTGCCAGCTCACCACCGCCTTGGGGGGAGACCCAGTACTTC.

This sequence joins TRBV30 and TRBJ1-5; D gene ambiguous. The CDR3 runs to 16 residues. CDR1 is GTSNPN, CDR2 SVGIG, per germline (reference sequence). The ends were cut back, 1 base at V and 3 bases at J, with 16 bases in the middle. DNA for the CDR3: TGTGCCTGGAGTGCCCCGACCCCGGCGTTCAATCAGCCCCAGCATTTT. Protein: CAWSAPTPAFNQPQHF.

The CDR3 bases are TGTGCCAGCAGTGAGTCGGGGAAGAACTATGGCTACACCTTC. Translating gives CASSESGKNYGYTF. This rearrangement joins TRBV25-1 to TRBJ1-2; no clear D gene. Germline CDR1 is MGHDK and CDR2 is SYGVNS. V lost 3 bases, J lost 2 bases, and 10 bases lay in between. This CDR3 has 14 residues.

V usage is TRBV20-1 and J usage is TRBJ2-1; 8 bases fit TRBD1. Trimming at V came to 3 bases and at J to 10 bases, leaving 14 bases not matched to a gene. CDR1 is DFQATT and CDR2 is SNEGSKA in the germline V gene (reference sequence). This CDR3 has 15 residues. CDR3 region: CSASSRDRKVYEQFF. In nucleotides, the CDR3 is TGCAGTGCTAGCTCGAGGGACAGGAAGGTCTACGAGCAGTTCTTC.

The CDR3, as DNA: TGTGCCAGCAGCCGATCCCCGGGACTAGAGTACGAGCAGTACTTC. Its translation is CASSRSPGLEYEQYF. The J gene is TRBJ2-7, the V gene TRBV3-1; 8 bases align to TRBD2. Germline V gene lookup returns CDR1 LGHDT and CDR2 YNNKEL (reference sequence). This CDR3 comprises 15 residues. V trimming: 4 bases; J trimming: 4 bases; junction bases outside the gene matches: 9.

This clonotype was picked up one time. Given a much more abundant clone one base away, this may be a read error. This chain uses TRBV7-3 with TRBJ2-4, with TRBD2 matching over 9 bases. The J call may be faulty, since TRBJ2-7 better matches the DNA end. In germline, CDR1 is SGHTA, CDR2 FQGTGA. The CDR3 sequence is 17 residues long. The CDR3 reads CAVRGQRGAPCSYEQYF. CDR3 DNA: TGTGCCGTAAGGGGGCAGCGGGGGGCCCCCTGCTCCTACGAGCAGTACTTC.

The V gene is TRBV27, the J gene TRBJ2-3; 11 bases match TRBD2. The V gene end was trimmed by 8 bases and the J gene end by 5 bases; junction bases not matched to a gene: 9. The CDR3 has 15 amino acids. The germline CDR1 and CDR2 sequences are MNHEY and SMNVEV (reference sequence). The CDR3 here is CASGLTSGVGDTQYF. The CDR3 DNA reads TGTGCCAGCGGACTGACTAGCGGGGTTGGAGATACGCAGTATTTT.

The chain employs TRBV6-2 or TRBV6-3 and TRBJ2-1; no clear D. The J call is uncertain, as TRBJ2-7 better fits the DNA end. CDR1 and CDR2 from the germline V gene are MNHEY and SVGEGT. This CDR3 region has 14 residues. CDR3 coding DNA: TGTGCCAGCACTGGCCCCAATATTTACAATGAGCAGTACTTC. Its protein is CASTGPNIYNEQYF.

The rearrangement links TRBV6-2 or TRBV6-3 to TRBJ2-6, with 7 nucleotides matching TRBD1. Germline CDR1 MNHEY, CDR2 SVGEGT. The CDR3 consists of 16 residues. J gave up 2 bases and V 3 bases, and 4 bases lay outside the gene matches. DNA for the CDR3: TGTGCCAGCAGTTATTCCGACAGGGCTGGGGCCAACGTCCTGACTTTC. This encodes CASSYSDRAGANVLTF.

This clonotype was observed at least ten times. The chain links TRBV6-2 or TRBV6-3 to TRBJ2-7, with 7 positions matching TRBD1. Trimming at V came to 5 bases and at J to 1 base, leaving 2 bases not matched to a gene. Germline lookup yields CDR1 MNHEY and CDR2 SVGEGT. This CDR3 comprises 13 residues. Written as DNA, the CDR3 is TGTGCCAGCAGTGTGGACAGGTCCTACGAGCAGTACTTC. This sequence encodes CASSVDRSYEQYF.

The V and J genes are TRBV27 and TRBJ1-5; the D is unclear. Trimming removed 7 bases at V and 0 bases at J, with 4 bases between. CDR1 and CDR2 from the germline V gene are MNHEY and SMNVEV (reference sequence). CDR3 size: 12 residues. This chain's CDR3 is CASTTSNQPQHF. CDR3 nucleotide sequence: TGTGCCAGCACGACTAGCAATCAGCCCCAGCATTTT.

This clonotype was seen a few times. The chain joins TRBV4-3 to TRBJ2-7, with D possibly being TRBD2 (5 bases). Germline V gene sequence: CDR1 LGHNA, CDR2 YSLEER. V lost 0 bases, J lost 3 bases, and 12 bases lay in between. The CDR3 covers 15 residues. The CDR3 sequence is CASSQEREQIYEQYF. CDR3 nucleotide sequence: TGCGCCAGCAGCCAAGAGAGGGAACAGATCTACGAGCAGTACTTC.

This clonotype was counted at least ten times. The chain carries TRBV12-3 or TRBV12-4 and TRBJ2-7, with TRBD1 identical over 9 bases. V lost 5 bases and J lost 6; bases outside the gene matches: 11. This CDR3 contains 15 residues. CDR3 loop: CASSLTGTGSREQYF. The CDR3 region has the DNA TGTGCCAGCAGTCTAACCGGGACAGGGTCGCGCGAGCAGTACTTC.

CDR3 loop: CSVEFSKGSYEQYF. The CDR3 nucleotides are TGCAGCGTTGAATTCTCTAAGGGCTCCTACGAGCAGTACTTC. The chain joins TRBV29-1 to TRBJ2-7, with D uncertain. The CDR3 has 14 amino acids. Germline loops: CDR1 SQVTM, CDR2 ANQGSEA. The V and J ends lost 2 bases and 0 bases respectively, with 11 bases between them.

This clonotype was observed a few times. This chain connects TRBV15 to TRBJ2-1; 11 bases line up with TRBD2. The CDR3 sequence is 14 residues long. Germline trimming cut 5 bases from V and 7 bases from J; bases unmatched to any gene: 4. The V gene's germline CDR1 is LNHNV and CDR2 YYDKDF (reference sequence). In DNA form, the CDR3 reads TGTGCCACCAGCTGGACTAGCGGGTGGAATGAGCAGTTCTTC. It specifies CATSWTSGWNEQFF.

CDR3 in DNA: TGCAGCGGAGAGGGTTCCGTCTCCTACAATGAGCAGTTCTTC. Its translation: CSGEGSVSYNEQFF. The chain recombines TRBV20-1 with TRBJ2-1; maybe TRBD2 (5 bases). Germline V gives CDR1 DFQATT, CDR2 SNEGSKA (reference sequence). The CDR3 sequence is 14 residues long.

The chain is built from TRBV3-1 and TRBJ2-2, with no clear D. Trimming shortened V by 4 bases and J by 4 bases, and 13 bases separated the two germline ends. This CDR3 is 15 amino acids long. Germline V gene lookup returns CDR1 LGHDT and CDR2 YNNKEL (reference sequence). CDR3 nucleotide sequence: TGTGCCAGCAGCCTCTTGCGGAGTTCCACCGGGGAGCTGTTTTTT. This codes for CASSLLRSSTGELFF.